Below are 4 T cell receptor beta chains sequenced from a single sample in a study of cytomegalovirus exposure and HLA in healthy donors. TCRdb's table, derived via immunoSEQ multiplex PCR, lists solely in-frame clones and lacks some. The table has a few hundred thousand clones, over 80% seen once. Sequenced input: PBMCs. The receptors here all came from a woman aged 25 to 39 in good health and CMV-seropositive.

This clone is a singleton in its sample. Here the CDR3 reads CASSMGQGSNQPQHF. As DNA, the CDR3 is TGTGCCAGTAGTATGGGACAGGGGAGCAATCAGCCCCAGCATTTT. This chain connects TRBV19 to TRBJ1-5; 10 bases match TRBD1. V lost 3 bases and J lost 1; bases outside the gene matches: 0. CDR1 and CDR2 from the germline V gene are LNHDA and SQIVND (reference sequence). The CDR3 covers 15 residues.

The V gene is TRBV6-5, the J gene TRBJ1-4; 8 bases agree with TRBD1. The CDR3 length is 15 residues. Germline V gene data show CDR1 as MNHEY and CDR2 as SVGAGI. J gave up 7 bases and V 7 bases, and 11 bases lay outside the gene matches. CDR3 protein: CASKPQGAVGEKLFF. Written as DNA, the CDR3 is TGTGCCAGCAAACCCCAGGGGGCGGTGGGTGAAAAACTGTTTTTT.

The chain recombines TRBV10-3 with TRBJ2-1; unclear D gene. The CDR3 contains 12 residues. Deletions cut 0 bases from V and 8 bases from J, with 5 bases between. Germline V gives CDR1 ENHRY, CDR2 SYGVKD. This CDR3 is CAISESLYEQFF. CDR3 coding DNA: TGTGCCATCAGTGAGTCGTTGTATGAGCAGTTCTTC.

This chain joins TRBV7-2 and TRBJ2-7; D is possibly TRBD1 or TRBD2 (5 bases each). There are 15 residues in the CDR3. Deletions cut 3 bases from V and 3 bases from J, with 15 bases between. Germline CDR1 and CDR2: SGHTA and FQGNSA. The DNA of the CDR3 is TGTGCCAGCAGCTTGCAGGGCTCGGGGTACTACGAGCAGTACTTC. Its translation: CASSLQGSGYYEQYF.